The 26 T cell receptor beta chains reported below all come from one sample, sequenced in a study of cytomegalovirus exposure and HLA in healthy donors. PCR employed 60 Vbeta and 13 Jbeta primers. Clones were read by immunoSEQ multiplex PCR, and TCRdb kept only the in-frame ones, dropping some. There are under 150,000 clones in the sample; 60% to 85% occur only once, and approximately 1.4% lies in the top ten. The sample taken for sequencing was PBMCs. Receptors originate from a woman aged 40-49 years in good health and CMV-seronegative.

V gene TRBV28 combines with J gene TRBJ1-2, with 12 positions matching TRBD1. The germline V gene has CDR1 MDHEN and CDR2 SYDVKM. This CDR3 has 14 residues. With V trimmed by 7 bases and J by 8 bases, 8 bases remained unmatched. CDR3 residues: CASTKPGTGGGYTF. The CDR3 DNA reads as TGTGCCAGCACCAAACCTGGGACAGGGGGCGGCTACACCTTC.

The V gene is TRBV28, the J gene TRBJ1-5, with 7 positions matching TRBD1. There are 15 residues in the CDR3. Per the germline V gene, CDR1 is MDHEN and CDR2 is SYDVKM. After removal of 5 bases from V and 2 bases from J, the junction contained 6 bases not matched to a gene. CDR3: CASSHGQAGNQPQHF. DNA of the CDR3: TGTGCCAGCAGTCACGGACAGGCCGGCAATCAGCCCCAGCATTTT. Complete variable domain (other parts from reference TRBV28 and TRBJ1-5): DVKVTQSSRYLVKRTGEKVFLECVQDMDHENMFWYRQDPGLGLRLIYFSYDVKMKEKGDIPEGYSVSREKKERFSLILESASTNQTSMYLCASSHGQAGNQPQHFGDGTRLSIL.

This CDR3 reads CASSYTGGLGGNTIYF. In nucleotides, the CDR3 is TGTGCCAGCAGCTATACAGGGGGCCTGGGGGGAAACACCATATATTTT. The V call is TRBV7-9, the J call TRBJ1-3; 9 bases map to TRBD1. The CDR3 sequence is 16 residues long. The trim removed 4 bases at V and 4 bases at J, leaving 8 bases unmatched. The germline gives CDR1 SEHNR, CDR2 FQNEAQ (reference sequence).

This clone was found a few times. This chain links TRBV29-1 with TRBJ1-1; 7 positions agree with TRBD1. Germline CDR1 and CDR2: SQVTM and ANQGSEA. V trimming: 1 base; J trimming: 7 bases; junction bases outside the gene matches: 3. The CDR3 covers 12 residues. The CDR3 DNA reads TGCAGCGTTGAAGGAGGGGGCGGTGAAGCTTTCTTT. Protein product: CSVEGGGGEAFF.

The chain carries TRBV15 and TRBJ1-2, with D perhaps matching TRBD1 (5 bases). Germline CDR1 reads LNHNV; CDR2 reads YYDKDF (reference sequence). Trimming cost V 3 bases and J 7 bases, with 6 bases left between them. The CDR3 has 11 residues. The CDR3 nucleotides read TGTGCCACCAGCAGGGGGGGTGGCTACACCTTC. Protein product: CATSRGGGYTF. The full variable domain, completed using reference TRBV15 and TRBJ1-2, is DAMVIQNPRYQVTQFGKPVTLSCSQTLNHNVMYWYQQKSSQAPKLLFHYYDKDFNNEADTPDNFQSRRPNTSFCFLDIRSPGLGDTAMYLCATSRGGGYTFGSGTRLTVV.

This chain connects TRBV6-5 to TRBJ2-3, with D possibly being TRBD2 (8 bases). The CDR3 length is 14 residues. CDR1 MNHEY and CDR2 SVGAGI come from the germline V gene. V gave up 6 bases and J gave up 7 bases, with 17 bases separating them. CDR3 DNA sequence: TGTGCCAGCAGCCGTCGGGAGGGGGCAAATACGCAGTATTTT. As protein: CASSRREGANTQYF.

The rearrangement joins TRBV7-8 to TRBJ1-5; D is ambiguous. The germline V gene encodes CDR1 SGHVS and CDR2 FQNEAQ. The CDR3 consists of 16 residues. Trimming removed 0 bases from V and 4 bases from J, with 13 bases in between. DNA for the CDR3: TGTGCCAGCAGCTTAGCGGAGGGTTGGAGGAATCAGCCCCAGCATTTT. Residues: CASSLAEGWRNQPQHF.

J is TRBJ1-2 and V is TRBV27; perhaps TRBD1 as D (5 bases). The length of the CDR3 is 14 residues. V shed 1 base and J shed 3 bases, with 9 bases lying between them. Germline V gene sequence: CDR1 MNHEY, CDR2 SMNVEV (reference sequence). The DNA of the CDR3 is TGTGCCAGCAGTTTATTGCCCAGGGACTATGGCTACACCTTC. It translates to CASSLLPRDYGYTF.

The rearrangement uses TRBV6-6 and TRBJ1-1, with 8 bases matching TRBD1. In germline, CDR1 is MNHNY, CDR2 SVGAGI (reference sequence). J gave up 8 bases and V 10 bases, and 3 bases lay outside the gene matches. This CDR3 region has 10 residues. DNA for the CDR3: TGTGCCACCGACAGGGGAGAAGCTTTCTTT. It yields the protein CATDRGEAFF.

The gene calls are TRBV4-3 and TRBJ1-2, with 7 bases matching TRBD1. The germline CDR1 and CDR2 sequences are LGHNA and YSLEER. The CDR3 loop spans 17 amino acids. Trimming removed 0 bases from V and 4 bases from J; junction bases left unmatched: 11. CDR3 region: CASSQDAQGTLPYGYTF. DNA of the CDR3: TGCGCCAGCAGCCAAGACGCACAGGGGACCTTACCCTATGGCTACACCTTC.

The gene calls are TRBV28 and TRBJ1-4; 9 bases map to TRBD1. Germline-derived CDR1 and CDR2 are MDHEN and SYDVKM. J lost 11 bases, V lost 5 bases, and 12 bases had no gene match. CDR3 length equals 15 residues. CDR3 region: CASSLPGTGRDKLFF. The CDR3 nucleotides are TGTGCCAGCAGTCTCCCCGGGACAGGGAGAGACAAACTGTTTTTT.

The chain uses TRBV6-5 and TRBJ1-5; 8 positions agree with TRBD1. Germline assignment: CDR1 MNHEY and CDR2 SVGAGI. The V segment lost 4 bases and the J segment 4 bases; nucleotides outside the gene matches: 9. The CDR3 totals 16 residues. For the CDR3, the DNA is TGTGCCAGCAGTTCAACCGGGACAGGTCGAAATCAGCCCCAGCATTTT. Translated: CASSSTGTGRNQPQHF.

This clone was counted only a few times. This chain connects TRBV7-2 to TRBJ1-5; D is possibly TRBD1 (5 bases). The V end was cut by 5 bases, the J end by 4 bases, with 12 bases between. CDR3 size: 14 residues. The V gene's germline CDR1 is SGHTA and CDR2 FQGNSA. The CDR3 DNA follows: TGTGCCAGCAGCCAAATTACAGGTAATCAGCCCCAGCATTTT. It is translated as CASSQITGNQPQHF.

J is TRBJ1-1 and V is TRBV6-1; the match to TRBD1 covers 10 bases. The V segment lost 5 bases and the J segment 6 bases; nucleotides outside the gene matches: 9. The CDR3 consists of 15 residues. CDR1 and CDR2 (germline): MNHNS, SASEGT. The CDR3 sequence: CASSPRDRGRAEAFF. The CDR3, as DNA: TGTGCCAGCAGTCCCCGGGACAGGGGTAGGGCTGAAGCTTTCTTT.

The rearrangement joins TRBV4-1 to TRBJ1-1; D is uncertain. V lost 4 bases and J lost 1, with 13 bases in between. Germline V CDR1 and CDR2: MGHRA, YSYEKL. The CDR3 has 15 amino acids. The CDR3 DNA follows: TGCGCCAGCAGCCGCGCGCCGGGAGAGAACACTGAAGCTTTCTTT. Protein sequence: CASSRAPGENTEAFF.

The rearrangement links TRBV28 to TRBJ2-7, with TRBD1 identical over 9 bases. The CDR3 runs to 12 residues. Trimming took 4 bases from V and 6 from J; bases not matched to a gene: 1. Germline lookup yields CDR1 MDHEN and CDR2 SYDVKM. CDR3 protein: CASSSDRGEQYF. CDR3 bases: TGTGCCAGCAGTTCGGACAGGGGCGAGCAGTACTTC.

CDR3 DNA: TGTGCCAGTAGTAACAGGGTTATCCCCTTAGTAAGCAATCAGCCCCAGCATTTT. Translated, it gives CASSNRVIPLVSNQPQHF. The chain joins TRBV19 to TRBJ1-5; possible D gene TRBD1, 6 bases. Trimming cost V 4 bases and J 1 base, with 20 bases left between them. The V gene's germline CDR1 is LNHDA and CDR2 SQIVND (reference sequence). This CDR3 is built from 18 residues.

The rearrangement uses TRBV19 and TRBJ1-3; no firm D call. Germline V lookup: CDR1 LNHDA, CDR2 SQIVND (reference sequence). V was cut by 5 bases and J by 3 bases, with 8 bases left in between. The CDR3 covers 13 residues. As DNA, the CDR3 is TGTGCCAGTAGTCCAAGCCTTGGAAACACCATATATTTT. Translation: CASSPSLGNTIYF.

The chain joins TRBV5-8 to TRBJ2-7; weak D call: TRBD2 (5 bases). This CDR3 spans 14 amino acids. V lost 1 base, J lost 6 bases, and 14 bases lay in between. CDR1 SGHTS and CDR2 YDEGEE come from the germline V gene. The CDR3 is CASSLNPGNGEQYF. The CDR3 nucleotides are TGTGCCAGCAGCTTGAATCCGGGAAATGGCGAGCAGTACTTC.

The rearrangement uses TRBV28 and TRBJ2-1, with 13 positions matching TRBD2. This CDR3 has 16 amino acids. Germline V gives CDR1 MDHEN, CDR2 SYDVKM. V gave up 5 bases and J gave up 4 bases; unmatched junction bases: 5. The chain's CDR3 is CASSPRLAGGYNEQFF. The CDR3 nucleotides are TGTGCCAGCAGTCCACGACTAGCGGGGGGATACAATGAGCAGTTCTTC.

This clone was counted only a few times. V and J are TRBV2 and TRBJ2-2; D not certain. This CDR3 comprises 12 residues. V was cut by 7 bases and J by 1 base, with 4 bases left in between. Germline loops: CDR1 SNHLY, CDR2 FYNNEI. CDR3 loop: CASKRNTGELFF. The CDR3, as DNA: TGTGCCAGCAAGAGGAACACCGGGGAGCTGTTTTTT.

The chain is built from TRBV6-5 and TRBJ2-7; 9 nucleotides match TRBD1. V trimming: 6 bases; J trimming: 4 bases; junction bases outside the gene matches: 10. Germline V gene data show CDR1 as MNHEY and CDR2 as SVGAGI. The CDR3 spans 15 residues. In DNA, the CDR3 is TGTGCCAGCAGCGGACAGGGGCGTTCACCGTACGAGCAGTACTTC. Amino acids: CASSGQGRSPYEQYF.

This clone was observed a handful of times. The CDR3 loop is CASSVDKNYGYTF. In nucleotides, the CDR3 is TGTGCCAGCAGCGTAGACAAAAACTATGGCTACACCTTC. The chain is built from TRBV9 and TRBJ1-2; D unresolved. The CDR3 consists of 13 residues. Trimming removed 0 bases at V and 2 bases at J, with 5 bases between. The germline V gene encodes CDR1 SGDLS and CDR2 YYNGEE.

The V gene is TRBV6-1, the J gene TRBJ2-7; 7 positions match TRBD2. Per germline, CDR1 MNHNS and CDR2 SASEGT. The CDR3 is 12 amino acids. J was trimmed by 7 bases and V by 0 bases; bases with no gene match: 0. The CDR3 loop is CASSEAGGEQYF. Here the CDR3 DNA reads TGTGCCAGCAGTGAAGCGGGGGGGGAGCAGTACTTC.

This clone was recorded once. The chain couples TRBV25-1 to TRBJ1-6, with D unclear. The CDR3 totals 15 residues. V lost 4 bases to trimming and J lost 5 bases, with 12 bases between them. Germline lookup yields CDR1 MGHDK and CDR2 SYGVNS. For the CDR3, the DNA is TGTGCCAGCAGTGGCTCCTGGGCTAATAATTCACCCCTCCACTTT. Protein sequence: CASSGSWANNSPLHF.

The chain joins TRBV29-1 to TRBJ1-1; 8 positions agree with TRBD1. Trimming removed 7 bases from V and 3 bases from J; junction bases left unmatched: 7. This CDR3 is 13 amino acids long. Germline V gene lookup returns CDR1 SQVTM and CDR2 ANQGSEA. For the CDR3, the DNA is TGCAGCGCCCAGGACAGGGAGGACACTGAAGCTTTCTTT. This codes for CSAQDREDTEAFF.